Below, 12 T cell receptor beta chains from the same sample are listed, as sequenced in a study of blood T cells in healthy people across ages. Next came a second PCR, run for about 6 to 12 cycles, which used a sample-barcoded 5' primer along with a J-beta primer mix. TCRdb reprocessed the 5' RACE reads via MiXCR and lists one record per CDR3 protein. The data show more than 1,000,000 distinct CDR3 sequences, with about 25% seen just once and around 0.75% held by the top ten. The data were also submitted as part of a second study, on T cells of mothers and their children.

Sequencing was done on a sample of blood. The receptor source for this set is a girl aged 2 to 9 in good health.

V is TRBV9 and J is TRBJ2-5; 9 bases map to TRBD2. Germline CDR1 and CDR2: SGDLS and YYNGEE. J gave up 1 base and V 4 bases, and 11 bases lay outside the gene matches. This CDR3 has 17 amino acids. The CDR3 sequence is CASSLGGGAVFQETQYF. CDR3 nucleotide sequence: TGTGCCAGCAGCCTGGGCGGGGGGGCAGTATTCCAAGAGACCCAGTACTTC.

The chain is built from TRBV29-1 and TRBJ1-2; possibly TRBD1 for D (6 bases). This CDR3 is 14 amino acids long. The germline gives CDR1 SQVTM, CDR2 ANQGSEA. V gave up 7 bases and J gave up 6 bases, with 21 bases separating them. The CDR3 sequence is CSGGGKGVKDGYTF. In nucleotides, the CDR3 is TGCAGCGGCGGGGGGAAGGGGGTAAAAGATGGCTACACCTTC.

This clonotype was counted only a few times. The chain joins TRBV20-1 to TRBJ2-1; 8 nucleotides match TRBD1. The V segment lost 0 bases and the J segment 7 bases; nucleotides outside the gene matches: 11. CDR1 and CDR2 from the germline V gene are DFQATT and SNEGSKA (reference sequence). The CDR3 runs 16 residues. CDR3 nucleotides: TGCAGTGCTAGAGATTGGGGCAGGGGGCTTATAAATGAGCAGTTCTTC. This gives the protein CSARDWGRGLINEQFF.

The chain employs TRBV6-1 and TRBJ2-7; D is perhaps TRBD1 or TRBD2 (5 bases each). V dropped 11 bases and J dropped 3 bases, with 17 bases sitting between them. CDR3 length: 13 residues. Germline V lookup: CDR1 MNHNS, CDR2 SASEGT. The CDR3 spells CAVRRDAGYEQYF. CDR3 nucleotide sequence: TGTGCCGTCCGAAGGGACGCCGGCTACGAGCAGTACTTC.

The chain combines TRBV3-1 with TRBJ2-7; 9 bases agree with TRBD1. Germline lookup yields CDR1 LGHDT and CDR2 YNNKEL (reference sequence). V shed 6 bases, J shed 6 bases, and the junction held 6 bases outside the gene matches. This CDR3 spans 13 amino acids. Here the CDR3 DNA reads TGTGCCAGCAGTAACACAGGGGGCCTCGAGCAGTACTTC. It yields the protein CASSNTGGLEQYF.

This clonotype was detected a few times. The chain employs TRBV6-2 or TRBV6-3 and TRBJ2-5, with D possibly being TRBD2 (6 bases). This CDR3 comprises 16 residues. Germline CDR1 and CDR2: MNHEY and SVGEGT. The V end lost 5 bases, the J end lost 2 bases, and 18 bases lay between the germline ends. This CDR3 is CASSGSMDYVQETQYF. DNA for the CDR3: TGTGCCAGCAGTGGGTCTATGGACTACGTTCAAGAGACCCAGTACTTC.

The chain joins TRBV29-1 to TRBJ2-7; D call uncertain. There are 11 residues in the CDR3. The germline CDR1 and CDR2 sequences are SQVTM and ANQGSEA. Trimming removed 6 bases from V and 1 base from J, with 7 bases in between. This CDR3 reads CSVEQSYEQYF. In nucleotides, the CDR3 is TGCAGCGTGGAGCAGTCCTACGAGCAGTACTTC.

The table lists this clonotype with a few counts. The chain uses TRBV14 and TRBJ2-5; 11 bases are a match to TRBD1. The assigned J gene may be wrong: the sequence end matches TRBJ2-1 better. Per the germline V gene, CDR1 is SGHDN and CDR2 is FVKESK. The length of the CDR3 is 15 residues. The CDR3 here is CASSLGQGGRNEQFF. The DNA for the CDR3 is TGTGCCAGCAGCCTGGGACAGGGGGGACGTAATGAGCAGTTCTTC.

This clonotype came up a few times. The CDR3 loop reads CASSATGRNTEAFF. The CDR3 DNA sequence: TGTGCCAGCAGCGCGACAGGCCGGAACACTGAAGCTTTCTTT. V gene TRBV9 combines with J gene TRBJ1-1; a weak D match, TRBD1 (6 bases). Per germline, CDR1 SGDLS and CDR2 YYNGEE. The V end lost 3 bases, the J end lost 1 base, and 10 bases lay between the germline ends. CDR3 length: 14 residues.

This clonotype was counted between two and nine times. The chain has TRBV24-1 and TRBJ2-1; TRBD1 might be the D (5 bases). Germline V gene lookup returns CDR1 KGHDR and CDR2 SFDVKD. This CDR3 region has 14 residues. Trimming cost V 7 bases and J 0 bases, with 9 bases left between them. This chain's CDR3 is CATSRAYSYNEQFF. The DNA for the CDR3 is TGTGCCACCAGCAGGGCTTACTCCTACAATGAGCAGTTCTTC.

J is TRBJ1-5 and V is TRBV29-1; D gene uncertain. The germline CDR1 and CDR2 sequences are SQVTM and ANQGSEA. This CDR3 contains 14 residues. V shed 6 bases and J shed 0 bases, with 12 bases lying between them. The CDR3 region is CSVGDTHSNQPQHF. In DNA form, the CDR3 reads TGCAGCGTCGGTGACACCCATAGCAATCAGCCCCAGCATTTT.

The rearrangement uses TRBV20-1 and TRBJ2-4; D tentatively fits TRBD1 or TRBD2 (5 bases each). Germline loops: CDR1 DFQATT, CDR2 SNEGSKA (reference sequence). With 8 bases removed from V and 4 bases from J, the gap between germline ends came to 15 bases. The CDR3 contains 13 residues. CDR3 coding DNA: TGCAGTCGGATCGAGCGGACAAAAAACATTCAGTACTTC. This codes for CSRIERTKNIQYF.